Presented here are 5 T cell receptor beta chains from one specimen sequenced in a study of blood T cell repertoires in COVID-19 (dated by TCRdb to 2019 to 2021). The library relied on the immunoSEQ multiplex PCR assay. Here the immuneACCESS table is served through TCRdb, limited to in-frame sequences with V and J called. Missing clones are a known gap in these copies; in checked studies unresolved V genes cover under half, and the rest lacks a known reason. The sample contains a few hundred thousand clones, roughly 88% of them found a single time. The top ten hold 1.2% to 1.5% of the sample. Sequencing used peripheral blood. The receptors were gathered from a middle-aged woman who had recovered from COVID-19.

J is TRBJ2-7 and V is TRBV7-8; 10 nucleotides line up with TRBD2. V shed 1 base, J shed 6 bases, and the junction held 6 bases outside the gene matches. The CDR3 consists of 15 residues. Germline CDR1 and CDR2: SGHVS and FQNEAQ. As DNA, the CDR3 is TGTGCCAGCAGCTTAGAGGCTAGCGGGGGACCCGAGCAGTACTTC. This codes for CASSLEASGGPEQYF.

This chain uses TRBV7-2 with TRBJ2-2; possibly TRBD1 for D (6 bases). CDR1 is SGHTA, CDR2 FQGNSA, per germline. This CDR3 region has 15 residues. Trimming left V 5 bases short and J 3 bases short, with 13 bases between. This CDR3 reads CASSHDRTYTGELFF. The CDR3 nucleotides read TGTGCCAGCAGCCACGACAGGACTTACACCGGGGAGCTGTTTTTT. The full variable domain, rest sourced from reference TRBV7-2 and TRBJ2-2, is GAGVSQSPSNKVTEKGKDVELRCDPISGHTALYWYRQSLGQGLEFLIYFQGNSAPDKSGLPSDRFSAERTGGSVSTLTIQRTQQEDSAVYLCASSHDRTYTGELFFGEGSRLTVL.

The chain uses TRBV4-2 and TRBJ2-3, with D possibly being TRBD2 (5 bases). The CDR3 extends over 16 amino acids. Trimming took 0 bases from V and 0 from J, leaving 10 bases between them. Germline CDR1 is LGHNA and CDR2 is YNFKEQ. The CDR3 protein is CASSQDGSSSTDTQYF. The CDR3 nucleotides are TGTGCCAGCAGCCAAGATGGGAGTTCTAGCACAGATACGCAGTATTTT.

The chain links TRBV2 to TRBJ2-3; 8 bases align to TRBD1. CDR1 SNHLY and CDR2 FYNNEI come from the germline V gene. The CDR3 runs 18 residues. V shed 0 bases, J shed 0 bases, and the junction held 8 bases outside the gene matches. The CDR3 region has the DNA TGTGCCAGCAGTGAAGCCAGGCAGGGGGCGTCTAGCACAGATACGCAGTATTTT. Translated: CASSEARQGASSTDTQYF. Based on the CDR3 plus reference TRBV2 and TRBJ2-3, the full variable domain is EPEVTQTPSHQVTQMGQEVILRCVPISNHLYFYWYRQILGQKVEFLVSFYNNEISEKSEIFDDQFSVERPDGSNFTLKIRSTKLEDSAMYFCASSEARQGASSTDTQYFGPGTRLTVL.

The rearrangement joins TRBV15 to TRBJ1-1, with D possibly matching TRBD1 (6 bases). Trimming pared 4 bases from V and 1 base from J, leaving 7 bases between. Germline CDR1 is LNHNV and CDR2 is YYDKDF (reference sequence). CDR3 length: 13 residues. The DNA for the CDR3 is TGTGCCACCAGCACGGGACAGAACACTGAAGCTTTCTTT. It translates to CATSTGQNTEAFF.